This T cell receptor beta chain stems from a study of beta chain features in type 1 diabetes. This clone has a handful of counts. As yet, its antigen is unknown. The whole isolated RNA underwent reverse transcription, so sequencing captured expressed TCRB transcripts. The method was immunoSEQ multiplex PCR; TCRdb's version includes in-frame clones alone and lacks a portion of them. The sample lists about 170,000 clones, approximately 7.9% seen once, with 0.5% in the top ten. Study outcomes and limitations: TCRB CDR3s were moderately but significantly shorter in Type 1 diabetes patients in all four CD4+ subsets. Researchers caution that PCR might favor shorter templates, equally among patients and controls.

The clonotype was recovered from a man aged 18 to 29 with type 1 diabetes. Sequences were obtained from central memory CD4+ T cells from blood.

The CDR3, as DNA: TGTGCCAGCAGTGGGGGGGGAGCGGGAGGGCGGGAGGAGCAGTTCTTC. Translation gives CASSGGGAGGREEQFF. This chain links TRBV28 with TRBJ2-1; TRBD2 matches at 10 bases. The CDR3 loop spans 16 amino acids. V shed 5 bases and J 10 bases; nucleotides not matched to a gene: 14. Germline V gene sequence: CDR1 MDHEN, CDR2 SYDVKM. The full variable domain, with the rest looked up from reference TRBV28 and TRBJ2-1, is DVKVTQSSRYLVKRTGEKVFLECVQDMDHENMFWYRQDPGLGLRLIYFSYDVKMKEKGDIPEGYSVSREKKERFSLILESASTNQTSMYLCASSGGGAGGREEQFFGPGTRLTVL.